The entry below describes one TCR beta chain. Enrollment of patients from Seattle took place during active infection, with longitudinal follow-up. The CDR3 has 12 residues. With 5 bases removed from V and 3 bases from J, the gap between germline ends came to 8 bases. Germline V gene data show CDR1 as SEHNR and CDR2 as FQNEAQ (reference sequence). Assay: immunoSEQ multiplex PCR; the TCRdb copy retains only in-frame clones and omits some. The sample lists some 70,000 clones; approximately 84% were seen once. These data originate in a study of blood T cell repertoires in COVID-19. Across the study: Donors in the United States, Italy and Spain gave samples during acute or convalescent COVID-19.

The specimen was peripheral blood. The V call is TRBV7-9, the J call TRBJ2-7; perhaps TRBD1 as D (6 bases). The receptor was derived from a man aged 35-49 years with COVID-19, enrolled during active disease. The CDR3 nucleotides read TGTGCCAGCAGCCGGACAGACTACGAGCAGTACTTC. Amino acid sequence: CASSRTDYEQYF.